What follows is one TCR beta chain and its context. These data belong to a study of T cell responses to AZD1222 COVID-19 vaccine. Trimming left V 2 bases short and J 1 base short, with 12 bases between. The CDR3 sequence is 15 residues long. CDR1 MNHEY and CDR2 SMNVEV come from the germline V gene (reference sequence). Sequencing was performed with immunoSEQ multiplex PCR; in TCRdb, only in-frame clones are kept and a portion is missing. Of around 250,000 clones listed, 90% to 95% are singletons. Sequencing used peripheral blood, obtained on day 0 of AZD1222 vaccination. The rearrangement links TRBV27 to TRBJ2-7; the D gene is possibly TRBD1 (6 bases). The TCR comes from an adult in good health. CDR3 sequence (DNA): TGTGCCAGCAGTTTAGACAGGACGGAATCCTACGAGCAGTACTTC. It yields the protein CASSLDRTESYEQYF.